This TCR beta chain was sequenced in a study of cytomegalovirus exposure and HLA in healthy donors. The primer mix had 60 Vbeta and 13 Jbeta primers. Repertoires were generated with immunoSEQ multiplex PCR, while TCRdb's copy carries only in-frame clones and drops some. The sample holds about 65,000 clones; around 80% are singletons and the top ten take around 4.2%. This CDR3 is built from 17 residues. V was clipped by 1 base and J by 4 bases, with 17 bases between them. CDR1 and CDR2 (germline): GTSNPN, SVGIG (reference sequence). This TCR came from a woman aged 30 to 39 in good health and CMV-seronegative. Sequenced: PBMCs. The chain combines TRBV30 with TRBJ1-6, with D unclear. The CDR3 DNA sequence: TGTGCCTGGAGTGCCTCCCGGGTTTCGGTATATAATTCACCCCTCCACTTT. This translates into CAWSASRVSVYNSPLHF.